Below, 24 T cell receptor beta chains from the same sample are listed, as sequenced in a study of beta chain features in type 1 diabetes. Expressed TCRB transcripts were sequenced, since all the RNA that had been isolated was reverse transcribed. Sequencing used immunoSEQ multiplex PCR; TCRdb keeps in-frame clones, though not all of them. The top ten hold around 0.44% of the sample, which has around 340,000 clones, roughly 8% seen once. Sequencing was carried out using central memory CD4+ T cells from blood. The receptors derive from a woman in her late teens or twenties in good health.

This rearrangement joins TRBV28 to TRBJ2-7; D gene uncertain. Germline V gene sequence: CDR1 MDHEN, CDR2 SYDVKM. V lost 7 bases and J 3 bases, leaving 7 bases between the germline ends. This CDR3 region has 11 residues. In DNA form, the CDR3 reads TGTGCCAGCATGTCTTACTACGAGCAGTACTTC. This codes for CASMSYYEQYF.

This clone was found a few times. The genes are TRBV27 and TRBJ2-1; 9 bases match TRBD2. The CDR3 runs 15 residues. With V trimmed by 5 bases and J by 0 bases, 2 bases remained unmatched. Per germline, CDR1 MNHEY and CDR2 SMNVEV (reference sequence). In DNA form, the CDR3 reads TGTGCCAGCAGTAATAGCGGGGGCTCCTACAATGAGCAGTTCTTC. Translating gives CASSNSGGSYNEQFF.

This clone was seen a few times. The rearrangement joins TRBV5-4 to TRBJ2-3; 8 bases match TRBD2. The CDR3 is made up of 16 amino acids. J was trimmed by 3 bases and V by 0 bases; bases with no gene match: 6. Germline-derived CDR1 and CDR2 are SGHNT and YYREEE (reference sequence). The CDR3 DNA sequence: TGTGCCAGCAGCTTGGGACTAGCGACTGTAACAGATACGCAGTATTTT. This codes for CASSLGLATVTDTQYF.

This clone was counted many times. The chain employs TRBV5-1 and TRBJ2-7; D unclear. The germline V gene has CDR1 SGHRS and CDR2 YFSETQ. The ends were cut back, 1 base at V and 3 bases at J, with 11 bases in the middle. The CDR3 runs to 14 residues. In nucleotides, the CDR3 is TGCGCCAGCAGCTTGCCGAGTAGCAGCTACGAGCAGTACTTC. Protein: CASSLPSSSYEQYF.

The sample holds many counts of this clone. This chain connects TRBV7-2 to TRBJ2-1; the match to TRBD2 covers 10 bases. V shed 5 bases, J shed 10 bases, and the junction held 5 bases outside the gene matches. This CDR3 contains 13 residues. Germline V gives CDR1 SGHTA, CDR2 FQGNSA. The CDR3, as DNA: TGTGCCAGCAGCGCCAAGCGGGAGGGAGAGCAGTTCTTC. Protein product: CASSAKREGEQFF.

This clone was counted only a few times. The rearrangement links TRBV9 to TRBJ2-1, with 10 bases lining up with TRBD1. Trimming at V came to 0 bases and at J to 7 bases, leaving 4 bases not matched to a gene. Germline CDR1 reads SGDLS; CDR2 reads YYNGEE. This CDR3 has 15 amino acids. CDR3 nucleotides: TGTGCCAGCAGCGTAGCGGGACAGGGGTTAAATGAGCAGTTCTTC. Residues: CASSVAGQGLNEQFF.

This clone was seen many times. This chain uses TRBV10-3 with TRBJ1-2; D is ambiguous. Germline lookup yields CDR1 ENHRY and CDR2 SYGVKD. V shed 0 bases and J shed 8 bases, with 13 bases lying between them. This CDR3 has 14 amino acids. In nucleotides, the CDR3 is TGTGCCATCAGTGAGTCGGACTCGGCGGGCGGCTACACCTTC. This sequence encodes CAISESDSAGGYTF.

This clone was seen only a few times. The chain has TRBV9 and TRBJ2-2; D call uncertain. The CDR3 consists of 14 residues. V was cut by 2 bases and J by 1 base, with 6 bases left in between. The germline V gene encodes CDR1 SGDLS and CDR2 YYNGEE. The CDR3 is CASSVMQNTGELFF. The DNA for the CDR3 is TGTGCCAGCAGCGTGATGCAGAACACCGGGGAGCTGTTTTTT.

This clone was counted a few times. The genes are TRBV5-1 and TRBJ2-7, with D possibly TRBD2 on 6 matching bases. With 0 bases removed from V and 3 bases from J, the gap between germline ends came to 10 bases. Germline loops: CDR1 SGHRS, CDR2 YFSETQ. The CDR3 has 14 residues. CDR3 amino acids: CASSLGSGGYEQYF. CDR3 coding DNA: TGCGCCAGCAGCTTGGGTAGCGGAGGCTACGAGCAGTACTTC.

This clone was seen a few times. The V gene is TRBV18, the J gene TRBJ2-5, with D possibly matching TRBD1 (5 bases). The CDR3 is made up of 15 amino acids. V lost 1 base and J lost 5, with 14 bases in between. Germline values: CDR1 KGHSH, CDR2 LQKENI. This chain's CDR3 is CASSPLKGAMETQYF. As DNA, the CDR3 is TGTGCCAGCTCACCACTAAAAGGGGCGATGGAGACCCAGTACTTC.

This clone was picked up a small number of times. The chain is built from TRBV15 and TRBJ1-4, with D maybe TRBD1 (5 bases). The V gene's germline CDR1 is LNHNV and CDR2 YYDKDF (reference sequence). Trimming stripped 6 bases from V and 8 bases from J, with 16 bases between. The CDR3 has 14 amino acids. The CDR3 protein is CATRGRVEGEKLFF. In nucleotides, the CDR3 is TGTGCCACCAGAGGTCGGGTGGAGGGGGAAAAACTGTTTTTT. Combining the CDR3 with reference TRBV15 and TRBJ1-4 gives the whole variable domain DAMVIQNPRYQVTQFGKPVTLSCSQTLNHNVMYWYQQKSSQAPKLLFHYYDKDFNNEADTPDNFQSRRPNTSFCFLDIRSPGLGDTAMYLCATRGRVEGEKLFFGSGTQLSVL.

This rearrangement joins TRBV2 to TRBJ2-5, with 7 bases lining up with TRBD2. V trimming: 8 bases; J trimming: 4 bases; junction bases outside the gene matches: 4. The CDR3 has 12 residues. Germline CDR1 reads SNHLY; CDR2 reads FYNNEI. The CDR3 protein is CASRGDVETQYF. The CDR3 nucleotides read TGTGCCAGCCGGGGGGACGTAGAGACCCAGTACTTC.

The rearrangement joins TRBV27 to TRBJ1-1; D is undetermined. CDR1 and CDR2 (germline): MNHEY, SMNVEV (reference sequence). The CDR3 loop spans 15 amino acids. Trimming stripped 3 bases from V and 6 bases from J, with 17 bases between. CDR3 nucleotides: TGTGCCAGCAGTTTTTCCCCCCGGGTTATGGCTGAAGCTTTCTTT. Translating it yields CASSFSPRVMAEAFF.

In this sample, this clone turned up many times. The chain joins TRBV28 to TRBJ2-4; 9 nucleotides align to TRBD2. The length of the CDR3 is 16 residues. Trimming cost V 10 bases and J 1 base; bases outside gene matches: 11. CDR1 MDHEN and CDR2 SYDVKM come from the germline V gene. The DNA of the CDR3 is TGTGCCACCGGCACCGGGACTAGCATGGCCAAAAACATTCAGTACTTC. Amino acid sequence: CATGTGTSMAKNIQYF.

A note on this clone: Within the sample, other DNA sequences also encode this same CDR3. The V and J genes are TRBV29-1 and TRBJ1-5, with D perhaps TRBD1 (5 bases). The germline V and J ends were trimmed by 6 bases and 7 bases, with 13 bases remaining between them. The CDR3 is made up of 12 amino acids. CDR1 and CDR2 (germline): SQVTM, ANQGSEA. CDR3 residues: CSVGARDQPQHF. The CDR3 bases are TGCAGCGTGGGTGCCAGGGACCAGCCCCAGCATTTT.

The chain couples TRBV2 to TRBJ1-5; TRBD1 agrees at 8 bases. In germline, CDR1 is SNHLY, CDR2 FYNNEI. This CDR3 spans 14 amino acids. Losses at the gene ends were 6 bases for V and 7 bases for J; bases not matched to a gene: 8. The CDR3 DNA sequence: TGTGCCAGCAGCAGAGGACAGGGAGGGCAGCCCCAGCATTTT. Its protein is CASSRGQGGQPQHF.

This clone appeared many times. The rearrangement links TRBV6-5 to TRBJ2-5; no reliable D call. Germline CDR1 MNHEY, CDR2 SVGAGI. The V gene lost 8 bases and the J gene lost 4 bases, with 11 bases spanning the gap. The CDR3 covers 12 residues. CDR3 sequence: CASGSSSETQYF. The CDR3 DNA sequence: TGTGCCAGCGGATCTAGTTCAGAGACCCAGTACTTC.

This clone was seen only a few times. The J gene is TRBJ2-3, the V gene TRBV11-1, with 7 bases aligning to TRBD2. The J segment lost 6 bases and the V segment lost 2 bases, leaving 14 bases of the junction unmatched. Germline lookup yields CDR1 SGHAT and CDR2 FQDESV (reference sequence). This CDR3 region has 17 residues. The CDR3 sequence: CASSLPLGGGQSDTQYF. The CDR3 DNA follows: TGTGCCAGCAGCTTACCCCTCGGGGGAGGGCAAAGTGATACGCAGTATTTT.

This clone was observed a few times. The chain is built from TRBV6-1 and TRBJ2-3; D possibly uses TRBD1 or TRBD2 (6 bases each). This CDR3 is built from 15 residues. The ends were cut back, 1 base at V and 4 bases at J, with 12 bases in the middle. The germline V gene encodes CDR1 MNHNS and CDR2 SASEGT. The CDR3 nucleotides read TGTGCCAGCAGTGAAGGTAACAGGGAGGCAGATACGCAGTATTTT. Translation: CASSEGNREADTQYF.

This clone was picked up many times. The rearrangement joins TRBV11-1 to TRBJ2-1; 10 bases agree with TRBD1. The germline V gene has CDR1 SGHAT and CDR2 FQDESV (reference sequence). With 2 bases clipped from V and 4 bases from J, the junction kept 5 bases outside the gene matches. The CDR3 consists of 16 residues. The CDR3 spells CASSLQGQGVYNEQFF. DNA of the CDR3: TGTGCCAGCAGCTTACAAGGACAGGGGGTTTACAATGAGCAGTTCTTC.

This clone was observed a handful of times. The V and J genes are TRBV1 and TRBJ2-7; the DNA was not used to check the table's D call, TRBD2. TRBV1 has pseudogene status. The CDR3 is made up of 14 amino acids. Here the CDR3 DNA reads TGCACTGTCAGGCCAGCGGGAGGGCCCTACGAGCAGTACTTC. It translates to CTVRPAGGPYEQYF.

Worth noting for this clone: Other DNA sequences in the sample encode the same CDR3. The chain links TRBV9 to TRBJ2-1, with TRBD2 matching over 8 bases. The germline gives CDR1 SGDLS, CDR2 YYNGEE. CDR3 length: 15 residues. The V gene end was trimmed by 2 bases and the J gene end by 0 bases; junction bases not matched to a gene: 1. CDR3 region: CASSVSGSSYNEQFF. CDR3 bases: TGTGCCAGCAGCGTCAGCGGGAGCTCCTACAATGAGCAGTTCTTC.

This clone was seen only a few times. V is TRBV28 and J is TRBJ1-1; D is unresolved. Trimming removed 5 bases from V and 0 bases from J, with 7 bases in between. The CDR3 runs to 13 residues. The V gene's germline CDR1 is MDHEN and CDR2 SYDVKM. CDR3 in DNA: TGTGCCAGCAGTGACCCCGTGAACACTGAAGCTTTCTTT. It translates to CASSDPVNTEAFF.

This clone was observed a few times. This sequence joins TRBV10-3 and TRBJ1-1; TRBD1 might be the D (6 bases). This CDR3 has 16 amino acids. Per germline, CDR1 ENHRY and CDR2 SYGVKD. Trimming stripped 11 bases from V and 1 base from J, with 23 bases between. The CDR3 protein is CAVRRRDTRGNTEAFF. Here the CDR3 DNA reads TGTGCCGTACGTAGACGGGACACCAGAGGGAACACTGAAGCTTTCTTT.